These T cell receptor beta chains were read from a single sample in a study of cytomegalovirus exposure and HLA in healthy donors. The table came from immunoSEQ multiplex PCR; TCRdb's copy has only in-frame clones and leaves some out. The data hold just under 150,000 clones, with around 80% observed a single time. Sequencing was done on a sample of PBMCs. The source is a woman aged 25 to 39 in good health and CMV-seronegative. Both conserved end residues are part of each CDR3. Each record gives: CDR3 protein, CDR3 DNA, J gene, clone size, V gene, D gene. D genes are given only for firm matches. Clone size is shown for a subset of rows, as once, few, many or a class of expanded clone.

CDR3 protein: CASSIGTGNNEQFF
CDR3 DNA: TGTGCCAGTAGTATCGGGACTGGAAACAATGAGCAGTTCTTC
J gene: TRBJ2-1
clone size: .
V gene: TRBV19
D gene: .

CDR3 protein: CASSPRGAGGYTF
CDR3 DNA: TGCGCCAGCAGCCCCCGGGGGGCAGGTGGCTACACCTTC
J gene: TRBJ1-2
clone size: .
V gene: TRBV4-1
D gene: .

CDR3 protein: CASSLVANSGQGHYEQYF
CDR3 DNA: TGTGCCAGCAGCTTGGTGGCCAACTCGGGACAGGGGCACTACGAGCAGTACTTC
J gene: TRBJ2-7
clone size: once
V gene: TRBV7-6
D gene: TRBD1

CDR3 protein: CASSQDSASGYNEQFF
CDR3 DNA: TGTGCCAGCAGCCAAGATTCGGCTAGCGGGTACAATGAGCAGTTCTTC
J gene: TRBJ2-1
clone size: .
V gene: TRBV14
D gene: TRBD2

CDR3 protein: CASSEAREQYF
CDR3 DNA: TGTGCCAGCAGTGAAGCTCGCGAGCAGTACTTC
J gene: TRBJ2-7
clone size: .
V gene: TRBV2
D gene: .

CDR3 protein: CASRDGENTEAFF
CDR3 DNA: TGTGCCAGCAGGGACGGGGAGAACACTGAAGCTTTCTTT
J gene: TRBJ1-1
clone size: .
V gene: TRBV6-1
D gene: .

CDR3 protein: CASSQDVRGPLAEQFF
CDR3 DNA: TGCGCCAGCAGCCAAGATGTCAGGGGGCCGCTGGCTGAGCAGTTCTTC
J gene: TRBJ2-1
clone size: few
V gene: TRBV4-3
D gene: TRBD1

CDR3 protein: CASSLVGLAYEQYF
CDR3 DNA: TGTGCCAGCAGCTTAGTAGGCCTAGCCTACGAGCAGTACTTC
J gene: TRBJ2-7
clone size: few
V gene: TRBV11-3
D gene: .

CDR3 protein: CASRRPFESYGYTF
CDR3 DNA: TGTGCCAGCAGGCGGCCTTTTGAGTCGTATGGCTACACCTTC
J gene: TRBJ1-2
clone size: .
V gene: TRBV6-5
D gene: .

CDR3 protein: CASSRLGTASFNTEAFF
CDR3 DNA: TGTGCCAGCAGCCGCCTGGGGACAGCAAGCTTCAACACTGAAGCTTTCTTT
J gene: TRBJ1-1
clone size: .
V gene: TRBV7-2
D gene: TRBD1

CDR3 protein: CASSSGTAKETQYF
CDR3 DNA: TGTGCCAGCAGCTCCGGGACAGCCAAAGAGACCCAGTACTTC
J gene: TRBJ2-5
clone size: once
V gene: TRBV5-8
D gene: TRBD1

CDR3 protein: CASSIAGGGDEQYF
CDR3 DNA: TGCGCCAGCAGCATCGCAGGGGGCGGCGACGAGCAGTACTTC
J gene: TRBJ2-7
clone size: .
V gene: TRBV5-1
D gene: TRBD1

CDR3 protein: CASTKEGSNEKLFF
CDR3 DNA: TGTGCCAGCACCAAAGAGGGCTCTAATGAAAAACTGTTTTTT
J gene: TRBJ1-4
clone size: few
V gene: TRBV7-9
D gene: .

CDR3 protein: CASSSQARGGVDTQYF
CDR3 DNA: TGTGCCAGCAGCTCCCAGGCGCGGGGGGGCGTGGATACGCAGTATTTT
J gene: TRBJ2-3
clone size: .
V gene: TRBV7-3
D gene: TRBD2

CDR3 protein: CASSPSIVGGAPDTQYF
CDR3 DNA: TGTGCCAGCAGCCCTAGCATTGTAGGGGGGGCCCCAGATACGCAGTATTTT
J gene: TRBJ2-3
clone size: .
V gene: TRBV9
D gene: .

CDR3 protein: CASGLRPLTSGAFYEQYF
CDR3 DNA: TGTGCTAGTGGTTTGCGCCCCCTGACTAGCGGGGCATTTTACGAGCAGTACTTC
J gene: TRBJ2-7
clone size: .
V gene: TRBV12-5
D gene: TRBD2

CDR3 protein: CASSSPGSSGNTIYF
CDR3 DNA: TGTGCCAGTAGTTCGCCCGGGAGCTCTGGAAACACCATATATTTT
J gene: TRBJ1-3
clone size: .
V gene: TRBV19
D gene: .

CDR3 protein: CASSEGTGKIEQFF
CDR3 DNA: TGTGCCAGCAGCGAAGGGACAGGGAAGATTGAGCAGTTCTTC
J gene: TRBJ2-1
clone size: .
V gene: TRBV7-2
D gene: TRBD1

CDR3 protein: CSGGQGTYEQYF
CDR3 DNA: TGCAGTGGGGGACAGGGAACCTACGAGCAGTACTTC
J gene: TRBJ2-7
clone size: .
V gene: TRBV29-1
D gene: TRBD1

CDR3 protein: CASSDSSTDTQYF
CDR3 DNA: TGTGCCAGTAGTGATAGTTCCACAGATACGCAGTATTTT
J gene: TRBJ2-3
clone size: .
V gene: TRBV19
D gene: .

CDR3 protein: CASSEAGLYNEQFF
CDR3 DNA: TGTGCCAGCAGCGAAGCGGGACTATACAATGAGCAGTTCTTC
J gene: TRBJ2-1
clone size: .
V gene: TRBV9
D gene: TRBD2

CDR3 protein: CASSSGAGSQTSEQFF
CDR3 DNA: TGTGCCAGCAGCTCTGGTGCGGGGAGCCAAACTTCTGAGCAGTTCTTC
J gene: TRBJ2-1
clone size: .
V gene: TRBV5-6
D gene: .

CDR3 protein: CASSIMRGTNYGYTF
CDR3 DNA: TGTGCCAGTAGTATAATGCGGGGGACCAACTATGGCTACACCTTC
J gene: TRBJ1-2
clone size: .
V gene: TRBV19
D gene: .

CDR3 protein: CASRQQGFLDGYTF
CDR3 DNA: TGTGCCAGCAGACAACAGGGTTTTTTGGATGGCTACACCTTC
J gene: TRBJ1-2
clone size: .
V gene: TRBV6-5
D gene: .

CDR3 protein: CASSDRLSSAPLHF
CDR3 DNA: TGTGCCAGCAGTGATAGACTCTCAAGTGCACCCCTCCACTTT
J gene: TRBJ1-6
clone size: .
V gene: TRBV6-1
D gene: .

CDR3 protein: CATSDRTFYGYTF
CDR3 DNA: TGTGCCACCAGCGACAGGACTTTCTATGGCTACACCTTC
J gene: TRBJ1-2
clone size: .
V gene: TRBV15
D gene: .

CDR3 protein: CASSAPGQGIQYF
CDR3 DNA: TGTGCCAGCAGTGCCCCGGGACAGGGCATTCAGTACTTC
J gene: TRBJ2-4
clone size: .
V gene: TRBV6-1
D gene: TRBD1

CDR3 protein: CASSNGQANTEAFF
CDR3 DNA: TGCGCCAGCAGCAACGGACAGGCGAACACTGAAGCTTTCTTT
J gene: TRBJ1-1
clone size: .
V gene: TRBV5-1
D gene: TRBD1

CDR3 protein: CASSAAGRGELFF
CDR3 DNA: TGTGCCAGCAGTGCGGCCGGGAGGGGGGAGCTGTTTTTT
J gene: TRBJ2-2
clone size: .
V gene: TRBV9
D gene: TRBD2

CDR3 protein: CAISTGARDQPQHF
CDR3 DNA: TGTGCCATCAGTACAGGGGCGCGGGATCAGCCCCAGCATTTT
J gene: TRBJ1-5
clone size: .
V gene: TRBV10-3
D gene: TRBD1

CDR3 protein: CAWSVPSPGLYEQYF
CDR3 DNA: TGTGCCTGGAGTGTACCGTCCCCAGGGCTCTACGAGCAGTACTTC
J gene: TRBJ2-7
clone size: .
V gene: TRBV30
D gene: .

CDR3 protein: CAISDPRGSSYEQYF
CDR3 DNA: TGTGCCATCAGCGACCCCCGCGGGAGCTCCTACGAGCAGTACTTC
J gene: TRBJ2-7
clone size: .
V gene: TRBV10-3
D gene: TRBD2

CDR3 protein: CASSHTGLAGYNEQFF
CDR3 DNA: TGCGCCAGCAGCCACACGGGACTAGCGGGCTACAATGAGCAGTTCTTC
J gene: TRBJ2-1
clone size: .
V gene: TRBV4-1
D gene: TRBD2

CDR3 protein: CASSSGNHEQYF
CDR3 DNA: TGTGCCAGCAGCTCAGGGAACCACGAGCAGTACTTC
J gene: TRBJ2-7
clone size: .
V gene: TRBV5-5
D gene: .

CDR3 protein: CASSPRTSGGEQFF
CDR3 DNA: TGTGCCAGCAGCCCGAGGACTAGCGGGGGTGAGCAGTTCTTC
J gene: TRBJ2-1
clone size: once
V gene: TRBV7-3
D gene: TRBD2

CDR3 protein: CASSFQTSNTEAFF
CDR3 DNA: TGCGCCAGCAGCTTCCAAACATCGAACACTGAAGCTTTCTTT
J gene: TRBJ1-1
clone size: .
V gene: TRBV5-1
D gene: .

CDR3 protein: CASSPGGRGKDYGYTF
CDR3 DNA: TGTGCCAGCAGCCCCGGAGGGAGAGGGAAGGACTATGGCTACACCTTC
J gene: TRBJ1-2
clone size: .
V gene: TRBV9
D gene: .

CDR3 protein: CSVEKGQYEQYF
CDR3 DNA: TGCAGCGTTGAGAAGGGGCAGTACGAGCAGTACTTC
J gene: TRBJ2-7
clone size: .
V gene: TRBV29-1
D gene: .

CDR3 protein: CASSLGLLRRGRNSYEQYF
CDR3 DNA: TGTGCCAGCAGTCTCGGTTTACTACGGCGGGGGCGAAACTCCTACGAGCAGTACTTC
J gene: TRBJ2-7
clone size: .
V gene: TRBV28
D gene: .

CDR3 protein: CASSRTDQPQHF
CDR3 DNA: TGTGCCAGCAGTCGTACAGATCAGCCCCAGCATTTT
J gene: TRBJ1-5
clone size: .
V gene: TRBV27
D gene: .

CDR3 protein: CSVILVRLPYEQYF
CDR3 DNA: TGCAGCGTGATCCTAGTAAGATTACCGTACGAGCAGTACTTC
J gene: TRBJ2-7
clone size: .
V gene: TRBV29-1
D gene: .

CDR3 protein: CASSLGQNYGYTF
CDR3 DNA: TGTGCCAGCAGCTTAGGACAGAACTATGGCTACACCTTC
J gene: TRBJ1-2
clone size: .
V gene: TRBV7-2
D gene: .

CDR3 protein: CASSLNGWETQYF
CDR3 DNA: TGTGCCAGCAGCTTAAATGGCTGGGAGACCCAGTACTTC
J gene: TRBJ2-5
clone size: .
V gene: TRBV7-3
D gene: .

CDR3 protein: CASNWGSASYNSPLHF
CDR3 DNA: TGTGCCAGCAACTGGGGCTCGGCGTCCTATAATTCACCCCTCCACTTT
J gene: TRBJ1-6
clone size: .
V gene: TRBV5-6
D gene: .

CDR3 protein: CASSPGGSKTQYF
CDR3 DNA: TGTGCCAGCTCACCAGGGGGGAGCAAGACCCAGTACTTC
J gene: TRBJ2-5
clone size: .
V gene: TRBV18
D gene: .